The 6 T cell receptor beta chains given below trace back to one sample, sequenced in a study of OX40 agonist ivuxolimab in advanced cancers. TCRdb's copy holds only in-frame clones and misses some; the assay was immunoSEQ multiplex PCR. This sample has about 82,000 clones; just under 95% occur once, and the top ten carry around 0.65%. The sample consisted of CD4+ or CD8+ T cells sorted from blood, taken in a trial of the OX40 agonist ivuxolimab. The receptors shown here come from an adult with an advanced solid tumor such as melanoma, head and neck, liver or kidney cancer.

The chain carries TRBV7-3 and TRBJ2-3; D not resolved. CDR1 SGHTA and CDR2 FQGTGA come from the germline V gene. The CDR3 contains 14 residues. Between the trimmed V and J ends, which lost 0 bases and 0 bases, there was a span of 4 bases. This CDR3 reads CASSLTHSTDTQYF. CDR3 DNA sequence: TGTGCCAGCAGCTTAACGCACAGCACAGATACGCAGTATTTT.

The V and J genes are TRBV5-1 and TRBJ2-5; D is tentatively TRBD1 or TRBD2 (6 bases each). V lost 4 bases, J lost 1 base, and 17 bases lay in between. CDR3 length: 16 amino acids. Germline lookup yields CDR1 SGHRS and CDR2 YFSETQ. CDR3 DNA: TGCGCCAGCAGCCCGCTCGAAGGGGGAGGCCAAGAGACCCAGTACTTC. Encoded protein: CASSPLEGGGQETQYF.

The sample holds one count of this clone. The V gene is TRBV27, the J gene TRBJ2-5; D is uncertain. CDR1 MNHEY and CDR2 SMNVEV come from the germline V gene (reference sequence). CDR3 length: 13 residues. V shed 5 bases and J shed 2 bases, with 9 bases lying between them. DNA for the CDR3: TGTGCCAGCAGTCCCCGACAACAAGAGACCCAGTACTTC. Encoded protein: CASSPRQQETQYF.

This chain uses TRBV6-4 with TRBJ2-7; D gene uncertain. Per germline, CDR1 MRHNA and CDR2 SNTAGT. V was trimmed by 4 bases and J by 5 bases, leaving 15 bases between them. This CDR3 is built from 14 residues. CDR3: CASSVVIGNHEQYF. The CDR3 DNA follows: TGTGCCAGCAGTGTCGTTATAGGGAACCACGAGCAGTACTTC.

V gene TRBV6-6 combines with J gene TRBJ2-2, with TRBD2 matching 7 bases. The V segment lost 7 bases and the J segment 5 bases; nucleotides outside the gene matches: 7. There are 14 residues in the CDR3. Germline assignment: CDR1 MNHNY and CDR2 SVGAGI (reference sequence). The CDR3 DNA reads TGTGCCAGCATAACCAGCGGGACGACCGGGGAGCTGTTTTTT. As protein: CASITSGTTGELFF.

The chain is built from TRBV10-3 and TRBJ2-1; the match to TRBD1 covers 9 bases. The V gene's germline CDR1 is ENHRY and CDR2 SYGVKD. The CDR3 loop spans 17 amino acids. V gave up 2 bases and J gave up 0 bases; unmatched junction bases: 5. The CDR3 bases are TGTGCCATCAGTGAGCCCGGACAGGGGAGCTCCTACAATGAGCAGTTCTTC. Translation: CAISEPGQGSSYNEQFF.